This section outlines one T cell receptor beta chain sequence together with its context. One junction end disagrees with the germline gene, perhaps due to a read error. These data come from a study of blood T cell repertoires in COVID-19. From germline, CDR1 is SSHAT and CDR2 FNYEAQ (reference sequence). The CDR3 covers 14 residues. The data were produced by immunoSEQ multiplex PCR, yet TCRdb's version contains in-frame clones alone and is incomplete. The sample lists approximately 240,000 clones, 75% to 90% seen once, with nearly 6.5% in the top ten. Participants spanned ages roughly 18 to 90 years and resided in around 25 US areas.

Sequenced sample: PBMCs or T cells enriched from blood (not recorded which). The TCR sequence derives from a young woman with acute COVID-19. The chain uses TRBV7-7 and TRBJ1-1; D possibly corresponds to TRBD1 (6 bases). The CDR3: CASSTGKSKAEAFF. The CDR3 DNA is TGTGCTAGCAGCACAGGGAAGTCCAAGGCTGAAGCTTTCTTT. Filled out from reference TRBV7-7 and TRBJ1-1, the complete variable domain reads GAGVSQSPRYKVTKRGQDVTLRCDPISSHATLYWYQQALGQGPEFLTYFNYEAQPDKSGLPSDRFSAERPEGSISTLTIQRTEQRDSAMYRCASSTGKSKAEAFFGQGTRLTVV.